The 8 T cell receptor beta chains below come from one sample, sequenced in a study of T cell responses to AZD1222 COVID-19 vaccine. Profiled with immunoSEQ multiplex PCR; TCRdb holds only in-frame clones, not every one. The table lists some 180,000 clones, around 88% of them singletons, with 0.95% to 1.1% in the top ten. The sequencing here drew on peripheral blood, taken 28 days after the second AZD1222 dose. These receptors originate from an adult who received the AZD1222 COVID-19 vaccine.

This clone has only one observation. The rearrangement uses TRBV21-1 and TRBJ1-5. TRBV21-1 is reported as a pseudogene. CDR3 size: 12 residues. The CDR3 DNA reads as TGTGCCAGCAGCAAAACTAGTCAGCCCCAGCATTTT. This translates into CASSKTSQPQHF.

The CDR3 is CASKLTNTEAFF. CDR3 sequence (DNA): TGTGCCAGTAAACTGACGAACACTGAAGCTTTCTTT. The gene calls are TRBV19 and TRBJ1-1; D unresolved. V lost 7 bases and J lost 1, with 7 bases in between. CDR1 and CDR2 from the germline V gene are LNHDA and SQIVND (reference sequence). CDR3 length: 12 residues.

The V and J genes are TRBV18 and TRBJ1-2; TRBD1 might be the D (6 bases). The CDR3 covers 13 residues. Germline CDR1 KGHSH, CDR2 LQKENI. The V end lost 3 bases, the J end lost 5 bases, and 10 bases lay between the germline ends. The chain's CDR3 is CASSPDSQYGYTF. DNA for the CDR3: TGTGCCAGCTCACCGGACAGTCAATATGGCTACACCTTC. The whole variable domain, filled in from reference TRBV18 and TRBJ1-2, reads NAGVMQNPRHLVRRRGQEARLRCSPMKGHSHVYWYRQLPEEGLKFMVYLQKENIIDESGMPKERFSAEFPKEGPSILRIQQVVRGDSAAYFCASSPDSQYGYTFGSGTRLTVV.

This clone was found a few times. The chain links TRBV20-1 to TRBJ1-3; possible D gene TRBD1, 5 bases. Germline CDR1 is DFQATT and CDR2 is SNEGSKA (reference sequence). V was trimmed by 3 bases and J by 4 bases, leaving 13 bases between them. The CDR3 runs to 14 residues. The CDR3 loop is CSASPGRGGNTIYF. As DNA, the CDR3 is TGCAGTGCTAGTCCAGGGAGGGGCGGAAACACCATATATTTT.

The chain couples TRBV12-2 to TRBJ2-3. TRBV12-2 is flagged as a pseudogene. The CDR3 covers 14 residues. The CDR3 region is CASRLECRTDTQYF. The CDR3 nucleotides are TGTGCAAGTCGCTTGGAATGCCGCACAGATACGCAGTATTTT.

The V and J genes are TRBV19 and TRBJ1-1, with 9 bases that match TRBD1. V was pared by 4 bases and J by 0 bases, with 6 bases of the junction left unmatched. Germline lookup yields CDR1 LNHDA and CDR2 SQIVND (reference sequence). This CDR3 is built from 16 residues. CDR3: CASSNRQGGVNTEAFF. Written as DNA, the CDR3 is TGTGCCAGTAGTAACCGACAGGGGGGAGTGAACACTGAAGCTTTCTTT.

The J gene is TRBJ1-4, the V gene TRBV7-2; no firm D call. The CDR3 totals 15 residues. V lost 1 base to trimming and J lost 3 bases, with 9 bases between them. The V gene's germline CDR1 is SGHTA and CDR2 FQGNSA. CDR3 nucleotides: TGTGCCAGCAGCTTAGTTGGAGTTGCTAATGAAAAACTGTTTTTT. Translated, it gives CASSLVGVANEKLFF.

This chain joins TRBV18 and TRBJ1-1, with D tentatively TRBD1 (5 bases). The germline CDR1 and CDR2 sequences are KGHSH and LQKENI. The CDR3 covers 14 residues. The V and J ends lost 6 bases and 3 bases respectively, with 14 bases between them. Here the CDR3 DNA reads TGTGCCAGCTCGGGAGAGGGGACCTACACTGAAGCTTTCTTT. Translating it yields CASSGEGTYTEAFF.